The clone carrying this TCR beta chain has more than one count but fewer than ten. No antigen is known for it. The data derive from a study of T cells in localized non-small cell lung cancer. TCRdb's copy holds only in-frame clones and misses some; the assay was immunoSEQ multiplex PCR. In the table there are 6,500 to 8,000 clones, about half of which are singletons. General study findings and limits: Within adjacent lung there appeared a median around 55 of the top 100 tumor clones. Blood T cell density predicted longer survival; adjacent-lung clonality, shorter.

The source was lymph node tissue, collected before any cancer treatment. The sequence derives from a man aged 35-69 years with stage I lung adenocarcinoma.

In nucleotides, the CDR3 is TGCAGCGTGACCTCACCGGGCTCCTCAGAGGACGAGCAGTACTTC. It yields the protein CSVTSPGSSEDEQYF. The chain links TRBV29-1 to TRBJ2-7; no clear D gene. The V end lost 6 bases, the J end lost 5 bases, and 23 bases lay between the germline ends. The CDR3 is made up of 15 amino acids. CDR1 and CDR2 (germline): SQVTM, ANQGSEA.